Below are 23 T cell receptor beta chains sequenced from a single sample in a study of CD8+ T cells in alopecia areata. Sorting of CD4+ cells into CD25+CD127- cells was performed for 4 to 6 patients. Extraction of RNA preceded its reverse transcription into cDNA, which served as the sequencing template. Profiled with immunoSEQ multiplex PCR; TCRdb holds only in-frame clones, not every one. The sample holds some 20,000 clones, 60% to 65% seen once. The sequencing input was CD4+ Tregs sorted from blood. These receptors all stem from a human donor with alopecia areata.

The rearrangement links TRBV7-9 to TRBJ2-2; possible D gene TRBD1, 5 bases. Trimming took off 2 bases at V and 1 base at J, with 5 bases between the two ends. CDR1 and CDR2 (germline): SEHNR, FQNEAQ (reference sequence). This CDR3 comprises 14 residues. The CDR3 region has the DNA TGTGCCAGCAGCTTAAGGGGGAACACCGGGGAGCTGTTTTTT. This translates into CASSLRGNTGELFF.

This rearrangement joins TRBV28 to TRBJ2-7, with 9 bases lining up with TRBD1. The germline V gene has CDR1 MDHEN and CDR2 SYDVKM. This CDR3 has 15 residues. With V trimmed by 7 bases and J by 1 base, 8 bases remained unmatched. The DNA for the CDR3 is TGTGCCAGCAACTCGGGGACAGGGTGGTCCTACGAGCAGTACTTC. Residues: CASNSGTGWSYEQYF.

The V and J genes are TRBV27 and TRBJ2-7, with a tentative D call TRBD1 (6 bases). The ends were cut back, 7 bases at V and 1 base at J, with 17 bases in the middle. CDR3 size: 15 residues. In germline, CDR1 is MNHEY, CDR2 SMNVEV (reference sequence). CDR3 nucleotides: TGTGCCAGCAAGCGACCGGGACAAGGTTCCTACGAGCAGTACTTC. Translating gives CASKRPGQGSYEQYF.

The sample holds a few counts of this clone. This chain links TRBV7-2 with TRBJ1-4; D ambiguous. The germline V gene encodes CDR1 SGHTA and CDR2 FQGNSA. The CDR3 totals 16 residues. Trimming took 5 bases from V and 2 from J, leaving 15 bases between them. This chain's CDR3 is CASSLGFGQTNEKLFF. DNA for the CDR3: TGTGCCAGCAGCCTGGGGTTTGGGCAGACTAATGAAAAACTGTTTTTT.

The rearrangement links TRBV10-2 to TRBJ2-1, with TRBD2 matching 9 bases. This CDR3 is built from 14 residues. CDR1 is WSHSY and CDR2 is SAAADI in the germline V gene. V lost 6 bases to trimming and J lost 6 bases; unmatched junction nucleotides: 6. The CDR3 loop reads CASRVAGAINEQFF. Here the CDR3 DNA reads TGCGCCAGCAGAGTAGCGGGGGCGATCAATGAGCAGTTCTTC.

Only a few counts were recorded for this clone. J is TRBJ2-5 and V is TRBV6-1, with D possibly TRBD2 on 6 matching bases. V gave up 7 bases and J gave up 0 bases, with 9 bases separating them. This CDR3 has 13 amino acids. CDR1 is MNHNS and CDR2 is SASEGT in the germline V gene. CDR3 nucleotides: TGTGCCAGCATGGGACTGAACCAAGAGACCCAGTACTTC. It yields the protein CASMGLNQETQYF.

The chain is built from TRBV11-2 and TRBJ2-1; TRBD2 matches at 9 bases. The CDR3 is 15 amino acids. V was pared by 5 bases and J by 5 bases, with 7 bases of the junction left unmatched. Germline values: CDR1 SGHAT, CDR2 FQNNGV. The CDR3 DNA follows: TGTGCCAGCAGCCCTGGGACTAGCAGTCACAATGAGCAGTTCTTC. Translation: CASSPGTSSHNEQFF.

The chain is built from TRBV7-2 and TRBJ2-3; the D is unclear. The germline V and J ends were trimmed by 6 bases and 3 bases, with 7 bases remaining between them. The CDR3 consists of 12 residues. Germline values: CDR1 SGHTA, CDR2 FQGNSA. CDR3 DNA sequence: TGTGCCAGCAGTGCTACAACAGATACGCAGTATTTT. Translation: CASSATTDTQYF.

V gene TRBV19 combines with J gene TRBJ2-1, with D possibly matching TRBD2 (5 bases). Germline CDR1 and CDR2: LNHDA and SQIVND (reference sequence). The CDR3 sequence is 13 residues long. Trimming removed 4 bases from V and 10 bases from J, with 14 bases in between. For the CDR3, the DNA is TGTGCCAGTAGTAACCCGACCCCGGGGGAGCAGTTCTTC. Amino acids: CASSNPTPGEQFF.

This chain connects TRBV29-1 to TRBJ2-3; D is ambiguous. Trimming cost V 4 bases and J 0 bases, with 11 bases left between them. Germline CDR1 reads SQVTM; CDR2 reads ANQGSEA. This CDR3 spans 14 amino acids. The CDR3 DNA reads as TGCAGCGTTGTCGGGTACACTAGCACAGATACGCAGTATTTT. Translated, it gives CSVVGYTSTDTQYF.

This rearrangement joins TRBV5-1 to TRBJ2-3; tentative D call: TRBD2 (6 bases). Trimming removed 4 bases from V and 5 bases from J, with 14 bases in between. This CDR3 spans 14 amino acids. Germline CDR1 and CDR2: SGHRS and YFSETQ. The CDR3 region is CASSPWTTQDTQYF. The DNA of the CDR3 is TGCGCCAGCAGCCCCTGGACTACCCAAGATACGCAGTATTTT.

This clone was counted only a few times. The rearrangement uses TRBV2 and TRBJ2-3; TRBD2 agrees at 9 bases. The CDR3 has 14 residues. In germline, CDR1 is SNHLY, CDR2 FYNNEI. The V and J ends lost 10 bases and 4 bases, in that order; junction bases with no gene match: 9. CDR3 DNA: TGTGCCAACCGTAGCGGGAGCAGGTCAGATACGCAGTATTTT. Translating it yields CANRSGSRSDTQYF.

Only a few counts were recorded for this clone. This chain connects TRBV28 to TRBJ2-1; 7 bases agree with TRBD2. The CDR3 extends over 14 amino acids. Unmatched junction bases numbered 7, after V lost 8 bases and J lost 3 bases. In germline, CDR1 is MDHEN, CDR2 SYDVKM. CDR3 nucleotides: TGTGCCAGCCAGGAGGGAGGGCTCTACAATGAGCAGTTCTTC. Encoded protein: CASQEGGLYNEQFF. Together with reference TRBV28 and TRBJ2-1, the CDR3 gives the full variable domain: DVKVTQSSRYLVKRTGEKVFLECVQDMDHENMFWYRQDPGLGLRLIYFSYDVKMKEKGDIPEGYSVSREKKERFSLILESASTNQTSMYLCASQEGGLYNEQFFGPGTRLTVL.

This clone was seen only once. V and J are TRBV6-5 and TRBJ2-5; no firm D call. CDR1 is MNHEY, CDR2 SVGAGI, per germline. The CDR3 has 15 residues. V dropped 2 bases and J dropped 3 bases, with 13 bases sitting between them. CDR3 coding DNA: TGTGCCAGCAGTTACGAGGCGGCTCGGAAAGAGACCCAGTACTTC. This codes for CASSYEAARKETQYF.

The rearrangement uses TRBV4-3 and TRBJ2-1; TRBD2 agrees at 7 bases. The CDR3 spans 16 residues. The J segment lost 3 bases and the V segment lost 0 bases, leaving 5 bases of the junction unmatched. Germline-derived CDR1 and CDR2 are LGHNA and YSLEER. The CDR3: CASSQEPPGGYNEQFF. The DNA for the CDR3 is TGCGCCAGCAGCCAAGAGCCGCCGGGGGGCTACAATGAGCAGTTCTTC.

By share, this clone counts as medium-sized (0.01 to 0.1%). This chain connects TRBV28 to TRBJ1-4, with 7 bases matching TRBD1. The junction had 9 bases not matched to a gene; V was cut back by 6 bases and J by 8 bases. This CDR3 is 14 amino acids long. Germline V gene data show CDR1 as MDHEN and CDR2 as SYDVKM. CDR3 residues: CASRSRGREEKLFF. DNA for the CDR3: TGTGCCAGCAGAAGTAGGGGGCGTGAAGAAAAACTGTTTTTT.

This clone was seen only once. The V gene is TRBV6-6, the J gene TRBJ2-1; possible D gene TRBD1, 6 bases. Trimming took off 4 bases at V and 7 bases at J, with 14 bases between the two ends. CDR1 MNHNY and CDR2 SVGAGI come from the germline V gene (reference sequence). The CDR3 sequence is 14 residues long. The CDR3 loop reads CASSSGAARNEQFF. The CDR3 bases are TGTGCCAGCAGTTCAGGGGCCGCAAGGAATGAGCAGTTCTTC.

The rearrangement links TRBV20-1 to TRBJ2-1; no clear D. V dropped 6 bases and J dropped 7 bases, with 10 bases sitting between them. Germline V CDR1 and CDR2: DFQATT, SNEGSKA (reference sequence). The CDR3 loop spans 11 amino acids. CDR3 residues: CSAELGNEQFF. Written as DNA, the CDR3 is TGCAGTGCCGAGTTGGGTAATGAGCAGTTCTTC.

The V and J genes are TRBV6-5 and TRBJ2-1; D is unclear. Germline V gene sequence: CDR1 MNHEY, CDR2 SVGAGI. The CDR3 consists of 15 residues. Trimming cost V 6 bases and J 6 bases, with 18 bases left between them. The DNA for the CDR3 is TGTGCCAGCAGCCCCTTTGCCGACTTTGTCAATGAGCAGTTCTTC. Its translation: CASSPFADFVNEQFF.

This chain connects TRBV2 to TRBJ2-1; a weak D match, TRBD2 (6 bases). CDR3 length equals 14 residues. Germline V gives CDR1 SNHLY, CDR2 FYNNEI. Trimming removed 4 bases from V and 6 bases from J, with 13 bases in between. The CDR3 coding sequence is TGTGCCAGCAGTGGACTAGTGGTAGGCAATGAGCAGTTCTTC. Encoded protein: CASSGLVVGNEQFF.

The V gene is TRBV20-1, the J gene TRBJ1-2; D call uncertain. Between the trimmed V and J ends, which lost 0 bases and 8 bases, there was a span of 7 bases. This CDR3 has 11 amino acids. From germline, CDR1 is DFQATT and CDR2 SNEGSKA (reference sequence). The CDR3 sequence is CSARDNGGYTF. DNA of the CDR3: TGCAGTGCTAGAGATAACGGAGGCTACACCTTC.

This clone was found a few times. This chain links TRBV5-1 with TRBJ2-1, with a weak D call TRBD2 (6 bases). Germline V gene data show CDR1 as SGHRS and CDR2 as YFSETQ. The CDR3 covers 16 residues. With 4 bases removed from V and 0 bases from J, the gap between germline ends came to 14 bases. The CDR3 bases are TGCGCCAGCAGCACCGGTGGGCGGGGCTCCTACAATGAGCAGTTCTTC. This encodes CASSTGGRGSYNEQFF.

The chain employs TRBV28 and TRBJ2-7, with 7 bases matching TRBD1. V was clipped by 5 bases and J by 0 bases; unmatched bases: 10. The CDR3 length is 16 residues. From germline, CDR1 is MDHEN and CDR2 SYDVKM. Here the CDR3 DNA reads TGTGCCAGCAGTACCCGCCACAGGGGAAGCTCCTACGAGCAGTACTTC. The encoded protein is CASSTRHRGSSYEQYF.